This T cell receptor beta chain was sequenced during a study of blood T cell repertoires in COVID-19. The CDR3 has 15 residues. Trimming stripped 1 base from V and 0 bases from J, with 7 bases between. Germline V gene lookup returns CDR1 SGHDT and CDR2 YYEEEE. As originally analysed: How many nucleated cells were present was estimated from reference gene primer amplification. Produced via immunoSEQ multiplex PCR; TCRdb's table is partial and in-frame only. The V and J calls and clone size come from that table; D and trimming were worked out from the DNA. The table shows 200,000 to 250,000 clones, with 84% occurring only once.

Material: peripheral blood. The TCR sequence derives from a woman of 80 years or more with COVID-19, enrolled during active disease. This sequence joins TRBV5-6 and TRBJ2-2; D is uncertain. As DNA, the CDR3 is TGTGCCAGCAGCTTGAATCCGGCGAACACCGGGGAGCTGTTTTTT. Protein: CASSLNPANTGELFF. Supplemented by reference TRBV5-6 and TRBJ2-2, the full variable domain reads DAGVTQSPTHLIKTRGQQVTLRCSPKSGHDTVSWYQQALGQGPQFIFQYYEEEERQRGNFPDRFSGHQFPNYSSELNVNALLLGDSALYLCASSLNPANTGELFFGEGSRLTVL.